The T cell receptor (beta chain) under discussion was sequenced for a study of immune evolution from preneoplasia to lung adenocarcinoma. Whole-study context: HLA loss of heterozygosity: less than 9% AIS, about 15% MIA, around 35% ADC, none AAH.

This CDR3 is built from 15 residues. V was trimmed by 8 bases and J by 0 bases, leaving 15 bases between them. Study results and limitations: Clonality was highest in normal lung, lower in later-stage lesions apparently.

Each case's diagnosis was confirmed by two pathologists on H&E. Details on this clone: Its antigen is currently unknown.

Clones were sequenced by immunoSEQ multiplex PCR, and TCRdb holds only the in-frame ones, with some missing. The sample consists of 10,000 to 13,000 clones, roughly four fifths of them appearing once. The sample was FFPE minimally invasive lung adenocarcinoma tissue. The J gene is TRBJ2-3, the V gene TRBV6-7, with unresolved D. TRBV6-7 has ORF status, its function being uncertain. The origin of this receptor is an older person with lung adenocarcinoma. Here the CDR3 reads CASPPEASSTDTQYF. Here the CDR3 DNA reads TGTGCCAGCCCCCCCGAGGCTAGTAGCACAGATACGCAGTATTTT.